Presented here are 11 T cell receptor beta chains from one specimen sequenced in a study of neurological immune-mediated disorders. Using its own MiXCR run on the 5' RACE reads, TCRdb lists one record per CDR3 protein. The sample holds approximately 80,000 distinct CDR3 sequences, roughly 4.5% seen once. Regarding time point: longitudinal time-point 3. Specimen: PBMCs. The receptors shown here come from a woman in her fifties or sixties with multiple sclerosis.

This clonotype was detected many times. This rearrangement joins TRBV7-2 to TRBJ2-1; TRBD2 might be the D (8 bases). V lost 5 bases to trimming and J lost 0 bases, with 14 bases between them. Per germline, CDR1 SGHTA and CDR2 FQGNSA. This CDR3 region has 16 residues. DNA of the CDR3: TGTGCCAGCAGCAAGGGGGCGGGGGGCTCCTACAATGAGCAGTTCTTC. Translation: CASSKGAGGSYNEQFF.

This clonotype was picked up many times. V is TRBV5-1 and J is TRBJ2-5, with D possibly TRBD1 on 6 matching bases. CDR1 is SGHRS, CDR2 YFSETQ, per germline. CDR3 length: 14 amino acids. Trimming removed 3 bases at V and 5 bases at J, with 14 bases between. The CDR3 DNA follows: TGCGCCAGCAGCTCTAGGTGGGGGCCGGAGACCCAGTACTTC. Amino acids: CASSSRWGPETQYF.

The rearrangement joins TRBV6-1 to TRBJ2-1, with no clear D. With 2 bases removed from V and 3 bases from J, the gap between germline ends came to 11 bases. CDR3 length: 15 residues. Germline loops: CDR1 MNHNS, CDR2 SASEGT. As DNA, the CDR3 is TGTGCCAGCAGTGAATTGGCAGCCCTCTACAATGAGCAGTTCTTC. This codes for CASSELAALYNEQFF.

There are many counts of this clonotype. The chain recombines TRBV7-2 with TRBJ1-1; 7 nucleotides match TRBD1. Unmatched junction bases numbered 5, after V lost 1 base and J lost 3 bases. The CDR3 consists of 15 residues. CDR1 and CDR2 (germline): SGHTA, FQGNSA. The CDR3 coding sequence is TGTGCCAGCAGCTTAGGCGGCAGGGGGTACACTGAAGCTTTCTTT. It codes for CASSLGGRGYTEAFF.

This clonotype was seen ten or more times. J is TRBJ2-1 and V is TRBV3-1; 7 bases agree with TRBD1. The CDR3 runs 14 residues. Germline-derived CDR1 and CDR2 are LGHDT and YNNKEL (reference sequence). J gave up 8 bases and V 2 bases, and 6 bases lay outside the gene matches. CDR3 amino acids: CASSQPGQTHEQFF. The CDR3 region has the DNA TGTGCCAGCAGCCAACCGGGACAGACGCATGAGCAGTTCTTC.

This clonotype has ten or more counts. CDR3: CASSSAVGVTDTQYF. CDR3 DNA sequence: TGTGCCAGCAGCTCGGCGGTAGGCGTCACAGATACGCAGTATTTT. This chain joins TRBV7-8 and TRBJ2-3; D not certain. This CDR3 contains 15 residues. The germline V gene has CDR1 SGHVS and CDR2 FQNEAQ. The V and J ends lost 4 bases and 2 bases respectively, with 13 bases between them. The full variable domain, completed using reference TRBV7-8 and TRBJ2-3, is GAGVSQSPRYKVAKRGQDVALRCDPISGHVSLFWYQQALGQGPEFLTYFQNEAQLDKSGLPSDRFFAERPEGSVSTLKIQRTQQEDSAVYLCASSSAVGVTDTQYFGPGTRLTVL.

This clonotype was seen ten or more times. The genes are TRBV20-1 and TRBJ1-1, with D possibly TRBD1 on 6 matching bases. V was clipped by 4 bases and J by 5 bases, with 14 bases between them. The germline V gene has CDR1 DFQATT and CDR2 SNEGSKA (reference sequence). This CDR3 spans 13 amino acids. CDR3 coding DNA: TGCAGTGCTATTAGGCAGGGGAAGACTGAAGCTTTCTTT. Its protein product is CSAIRQGKTEAFF.

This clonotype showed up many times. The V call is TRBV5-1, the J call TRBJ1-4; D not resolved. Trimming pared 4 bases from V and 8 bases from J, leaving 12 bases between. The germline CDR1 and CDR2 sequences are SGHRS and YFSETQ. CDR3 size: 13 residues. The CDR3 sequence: CASSPGFGEKLFF. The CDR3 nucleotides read TGCGCCAGCAGCCCGGGGTTTGGGGAAAAACTGTTTTTT.

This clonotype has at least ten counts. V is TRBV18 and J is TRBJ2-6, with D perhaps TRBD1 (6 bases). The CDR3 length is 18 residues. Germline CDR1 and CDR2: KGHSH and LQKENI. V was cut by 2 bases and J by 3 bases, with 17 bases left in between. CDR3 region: CASSPFSRGSRGANVLTF. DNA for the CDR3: TGTGCCAGCTCACCATTTTCAAGGGGGTCGCGTGGGGCCAACGTCCTGACTTTC.

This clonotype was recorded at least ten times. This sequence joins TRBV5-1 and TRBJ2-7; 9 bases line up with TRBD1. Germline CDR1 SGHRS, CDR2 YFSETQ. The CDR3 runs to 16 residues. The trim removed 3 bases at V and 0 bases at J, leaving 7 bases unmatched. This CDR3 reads CASSSGTGIYSYEQYF. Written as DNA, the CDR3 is TGCGCCAGCAGCTCCGGGACAGGGATTTACTCCTACGAGCAGTACTTC.

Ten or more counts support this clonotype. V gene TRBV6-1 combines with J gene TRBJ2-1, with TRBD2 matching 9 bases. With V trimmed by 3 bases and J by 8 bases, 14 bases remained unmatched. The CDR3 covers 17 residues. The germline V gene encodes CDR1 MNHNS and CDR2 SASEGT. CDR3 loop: CASSEEGGGSGGDEQFF. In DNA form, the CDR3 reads TGTGCCAGCAGTGAGGAAGGGGGAGGTAGCGGGGGTGATGAGCAGTTCTTC.